This T cell receptor (beta chain) was recorded in a study of T cell responses to AZD1222 COVID-19 vaccine. The table came from immunoSEQ multiplex PCR; TCRdb's copy has only in-frame clones and leaves some out. Of about 140,000 clones listed, approximately 90% are singletons. Germline CDR1 and CDR2: SGHTA and FQGTGA. V was clipped by 7 bases and J by 2 bases, with 10 bases between them. The length of the CDR3 is 13 residues. This material consisted of peripheral blood, taken 28 days after the second AZD1222 dose. This receptor was taken from an adult who received the AZD1222 COVID-19 vaccine. This chain uses TRBV7-3 with TRBJ2-3; D remains unclear. The CDR3 is CASMVGTTDTQYF. In DNA, the CDR3 is TGTGCCAGCATGGTGGGAACCACAGATACGCAGTATTTT.